This T cell receptor beta chain emerged from a study of T cells in Graves' hyperthyroidism and ophthalmopathy. In this sample, this clonotype turned up a few times. At one of its ends the junction is not consistent with the germline gene, which may arise from a read error. Diagnoses used clinical symptoms, serum thyroxine and TRAb, thyroid ultrasound and orbital computed tomography. TCR beta CDR3 region amplification was performed from RNA transcripts. RT-PCR in the first round (using the HTBI primer set) targeted the TCR CDR3. TCRdb re-derived calls from the multiplex PCR reads in MiXCR, one entry per CDR3 protein. Among around 340,000 distinct CDR3 sequences listed, 18% were seen once. This TCR derives from a woman aged 40 to 50 with Graves' ophthalmopathy. The sequencing sample was made of blood.

The CDR3 DNA is TGTGCCACCAGTAGGAGCAGGACTGAAGACACATATACGCAGTATTTT. This encodes CATSRSRTEDTYTQYF. This chain joins TRBV24-1 and TRBJ2-3; a possible D gene is TRBD2 (5 bases). Looked up from germline, CDR1 is KGHDR and CDR2 is SFDVKD. The CDR3 loop spans 16 amino acids.